In its sample, the clone carrying this T cell receptor (beta chain) was seen once. The sample comes from a study of shared clonotypes between healthy human individuals. Libraries were prepared by immunoSEQ multiplex PCR; TCRdb keeps only in-frame clonotypes and omits some of them. The sample lists fewer than 650,000 clones; over 60% were seen once. The sequence came from a woman aged 40 to 50 in good health. Some clones in this sample may be carry-over from other donors' samples. The sample comprised PBMCs.

The CDR3 region is CAWRKALQIHTDTQYF. The CDR3 coding sequence is TGTGCCTGGAGAAAGGCCCTCCAAATCCACACAGATACGCAGTATTTT. The V call is TRBV30, the J call TRBJ2-3, with unresolved D. The CDR3 is 16 residues long. V dropped 3 bases and J dropped 2 bases, with 18 bases sitting between them. CDR1 GTSNPN and CDR2 SVGIG come from the germline V gene (reference sequence).